This TCR beta chain was sequenced during a study of human T cells and chemical hapten exposure. Study summary: Weekly diphenylcyclopropenone doses were given to patients' scalps across the approximately 25-week study.

Findings and caveats of the study: Patch test score was positively correlated with the counts of TCRs that had expanded at PT1. Controls formed significantly fewer large CDR3 similarity clusters than expanded TCRs did.

Of note for this clonotype: Its antigen is undetermined.

Specified time point: patch test 1, 2 weeks after DPC sensitization. Treatment indicated: therapeutic diphenylcyclopropenone sensitization with weekly scalp DPC. Germline values: CDR1 MNHEY, CDR2 SMNVEV (reference sequence). This CDR3 contains 14 residues. The ends lost 4 bases at V and 13 bases at J; junction bases unmatched: 5. TCRdb ran MiXCR on the RACE reads and lists one entry per CDR3 protein. This sample yields more than 65,000 distinct CDR3 sequences, of which approximately 29% are seen a single time; about 8.9% belongs to the top ten. Sequences were derived from whole blood, sampled in connection with sensitization to the hapten diphenylcyclopropenone (DPC). The V call is TRBV27, the J call TRBJ2-1, with TRBD2 matching 15 bases. This clonotype was obtained from a man aged 40-49 years with alopecia areata. Some clones in this sample may be carry-over from other donors' samples. The CDR3 loop reads CASSSGLAGGPQFF. As DNA, the CDR3 is TGTGCCAGCAGTTCCGGACTAGCGGGAGGGCCTCAGTTCTTC.